Described below is a single TCR beta chain sequence and its context. The data belong to a study of chemoradiotherapy in HPV16-positive cancers. Sequenced by immunoSEQ multiplex PCR; TCRdb stores in-frame clones only, minus some. The data hold 30,000 to 35,000 clones, with about nine tenths observed a single time. Germline-derived CDR1 and CDR2 are SSHAT and FNYEAQ (reference sequence). CDR3 length equals 15 residues. V was clipped by 5 bases and J by 5 bases; unmatched bases: 11. The source material was blood, sampled from a patient who underwent chemoradiotherapy. This TCR was recovered from a human donor with HPV-associated anogenital cancer. The rearrangement uses TRBV7-7 and TRBJ2-5; 7 bases agree with TRBD2. CDR3 nucleotide sequence: TGTGCCAGCAGCCCTGGTCTAGCGGTGGGTGAGACCCAGTACTTC. Translating gives CASSPGLAVGETQYF.